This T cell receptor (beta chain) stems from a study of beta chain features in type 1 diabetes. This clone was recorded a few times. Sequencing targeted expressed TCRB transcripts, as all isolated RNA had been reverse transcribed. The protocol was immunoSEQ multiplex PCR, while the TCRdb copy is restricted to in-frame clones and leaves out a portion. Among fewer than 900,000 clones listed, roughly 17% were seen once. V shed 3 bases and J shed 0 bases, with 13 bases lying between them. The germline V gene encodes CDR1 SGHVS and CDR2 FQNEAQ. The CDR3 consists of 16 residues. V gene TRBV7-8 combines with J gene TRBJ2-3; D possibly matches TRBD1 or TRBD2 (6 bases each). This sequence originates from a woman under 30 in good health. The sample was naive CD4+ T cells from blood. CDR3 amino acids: CASSLRGASSTDTQYF. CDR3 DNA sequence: TGTGCCAGCAGCTTGAGGGGGGCCTCTAGCACAGATACGCAGTATTTT.